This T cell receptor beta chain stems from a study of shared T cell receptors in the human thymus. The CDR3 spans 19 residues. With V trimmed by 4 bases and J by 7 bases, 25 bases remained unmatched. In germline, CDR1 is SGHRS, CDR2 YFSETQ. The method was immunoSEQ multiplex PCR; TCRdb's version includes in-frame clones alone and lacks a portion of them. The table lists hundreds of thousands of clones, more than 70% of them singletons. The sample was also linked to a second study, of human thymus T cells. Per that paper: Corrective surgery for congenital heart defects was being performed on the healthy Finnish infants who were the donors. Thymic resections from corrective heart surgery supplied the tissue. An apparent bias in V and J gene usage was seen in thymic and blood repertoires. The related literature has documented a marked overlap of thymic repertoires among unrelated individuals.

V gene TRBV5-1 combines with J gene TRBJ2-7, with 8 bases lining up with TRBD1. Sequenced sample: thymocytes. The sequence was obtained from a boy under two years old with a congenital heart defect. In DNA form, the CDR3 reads TGCGCCAGCAGCCACGTGTGGACAGGGAGACTAGTTGGGTTCAGAGAGCAGTACTTC. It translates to CASSHVWTGRLVGFREQYF.